This T cell receptor (beta chain) was recorded in a study of graft-versus-host responses after intestinal transplantation. Study-wide context: Tacrolimus plus steroids were given to all recipients for two to three years, preceded by anti-thymocyte globulin induction. Study-level points and caveats: The study associated peak circulating GvH clone levels with early post-transplant HvG declines. GvH clones appeared in recipient marrow, some first in ileum or blood.

The authors processed graft tissue to release intraepithelial and lamina propria lymphocytes. Notes on this clone: Its antigen remains unknown.

Data came from immunoSEQ multiplex PCR; TCRdb stores just in-frame clones and leaves some out. The sample lists approximately 15,000 clones, roughly 60% occurring once. The sequencing here drew on ileum tissue, taken 524 days after transplant. The TCR was taken from a human patient who received an intestinal transplant, so some T cells may come from the graft donor.

This CDR3 is CASSSTGELYEQYF. The CDR3 DNA reads TGTGCCAGCAGCTCAACGGGGGAACTCTACGAGCAGTACTTC. The rearrangement joins TRBV7-9 to TRBJ2-7, with D maybe TRBD2 (6 bases). Germline CDR1 SEHNR, CDR2 FQNEAQ (reference sequence). Trimming left V 4 bases short and J 3 bases short, with 13 bases between. The CDR3 contains 14 residues.